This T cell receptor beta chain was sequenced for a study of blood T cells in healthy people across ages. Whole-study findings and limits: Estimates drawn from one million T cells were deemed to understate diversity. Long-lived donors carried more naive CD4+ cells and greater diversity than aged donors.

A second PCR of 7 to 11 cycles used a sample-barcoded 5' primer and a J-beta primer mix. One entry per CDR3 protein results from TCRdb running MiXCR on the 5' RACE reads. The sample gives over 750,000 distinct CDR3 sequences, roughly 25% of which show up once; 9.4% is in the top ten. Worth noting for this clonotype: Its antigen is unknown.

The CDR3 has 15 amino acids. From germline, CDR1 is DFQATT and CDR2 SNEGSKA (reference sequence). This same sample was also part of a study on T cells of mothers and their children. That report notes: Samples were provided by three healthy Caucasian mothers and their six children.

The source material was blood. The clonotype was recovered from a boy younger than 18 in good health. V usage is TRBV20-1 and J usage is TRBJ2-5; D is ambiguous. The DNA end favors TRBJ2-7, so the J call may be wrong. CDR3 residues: CSARDLSTDTYEQYF. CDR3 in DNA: TGCAGTGCTAGAGACCTCTCGACGGATACCTACGAGCAGTACTTC.